The 17 T cell receptor beta chains in this list originate from one sample, sequenced in a study of blood T cell repertoires in COVID-19. The repertoire was sequenced with immunoSEQ multiplex PCR; TCRdb's copy has only in-frame clones and lacks some. The sample has 270,000 or so clones, approximately 89% seen once. Sequencing used PBMCs or T cells enriched from blood (not recorded which). These receptors were taken from a woman aged 18-29 years who had recovered from COVID-19.

The chain employs TRBV19 and TRBJ1-4; 9 nucleotides agree with TRBD1. The CDR3 length is 15 residues. CDR1 LNHDA and CDR2 SQIVND come from the germline V gene (reference sequence). Trimming took 6 bases from V and 7 from J; bases not matched to a gene: 9. This CDR3 is CASSMGQGLSEKLFF. The CDR3, as DNA: TGTGCCAGTAGCATGGGACAGGGCCTAAGTGAAAAACTGTTTTTT.

This chain joins TRBV5-1 and TRBJ1-2, with D hard to call. Per germline, CDR1 SGHRS and CDR2 YFSETQ. V lost 6 bases, J lost 4 bases, and 16 bases lay in between. There are 14 residues in the CDR3. Here the CDR3 reads CASMWNSNSYGYTF. The CDR3, as DNA: TGCGCCAGCATGTGGAACAGCAATTCCTATGGCTACACCTTC.

The genes are TRBV3-1 (or the pseudogene TRBV3-2) and TRBJ2-7, with a possible D match to TRBD2 (7 bases). CDR1 is LGHDT, CDR2 YNNKEL, per germline (reference sequence). The CDR3 runs to 14 residues. V was cut by 1 base and J by 5 bases, with 12 bases left in between. CDR3 amino acids: CASSQGRGADEQYF. CDR3 nucleotides: TGTGCCAGCAGCCAAGGCCGGGGGGCGGACGAGCAGTACTTC.

V gene TRBV27 combines with J gene TRBJ2-5, with D perhaps matching TRBD1 (6 bases). V lost 0 bases to trimming and J lost 7 bases, with 9 bases between them. Germline V gives CDR1 MNHEY, CDR2 SMNVEV (reference sequence). This CDR3 is built from 13 residues. In DNA, the CDR3 is TGTGCCAGCAGTTTATCGGGGGCGGGGACCCAGTACTTC. Amino acid sequence: CASSLSGAGTQYF.

This chain joins TRBV11-3 and TRBJ2-2; TRBD2 might be the D (5 bases). This CDR3 is 13 amino acids long. Germline V gene data show CDR1 as SGHNT and CDR2 as YENEEA. Trimming took 5 bases from V and 5 from J, leaving 9 bases between them. The CDR3 protein is CASSPRTTGELFF. CDR3 DNA sequence: TGTGCCAGCAGCCCAAGGACTACCGGGGAGCTGTTTTTT.

This clone was recorded only once. The chain carries TRBV11-2 and TRBJ2-2; TRBD2 matches 10 bases. The CDR3 length is 15 residues. Losses at the gene ends were 10 bases for V and 1 base for J; bases not matched to a gene: 6. In germline, CDR1 is SGHAT, CDR2 FQNNGV. Written as DNA, the CDR3 is TGTGCCACAGGGGCTAGCGGGAGGAACACCGGGGAGCTGTTTTTT. Translating gives CATGASGRNTGELFF.

The rearrangement joins TRBV7-3 to TRBJ2-3; D is unresolved. The CDR3 is 12 amino acids. From germline, CDR1 is SGHTA and CDR2 FQGTGA. V shed 5 bases and J shed 6 bases, with 9 bases lying between them. The CDR3 reads CASSNPGDTQYF. As DNA, the CDR3 is TGTGCCAGCAGCAACCCCGGGGATACGCAGTATTTT. The complete variable domain, with remaining parts taken from reference TRBV7-3 and TRBJ2-3, reads GAGVSQTPSNKVTEKGKYVELRCDPISGHTALYWYRQSLGQGPEFLIYFQGTGAADDSGLPNDRFFAVRPEGSVSTLKIQRTERGDSAVYLCASSNPGDTQYFGPGTRLTVL.

This clone was detected only once. V and J are TRBV25-1 and TRBJ2-7; a possible D gene is TRBD1 (6 bases). V was cut by 4 bases and J by 3 bases, with 13 bases left in between. The CDR3 is 14 amino acids. Germline CDR1 reads MGHDK; CDR2 reads SYGVNS. CDR3 nucleotide sequence: TGTGCCAGCAGTGTGATGGGACAACTCTACGAGCAGTACTTC. Translating gives CASSVMGQLYEQYF.

The gene calls are TRBV4-1 and TRBJ2-5; 8 bases match TRBD1. The germline gives CDR1 MGHRA, CDR2 YSYEKL. CDR3 length equals 17 residues. V trimming: 0 bases; J trimming: 4 bases; junction bases outside the gene matches: 10. The CDR3 nucleotides are TGCGCCAGCAGCCAAGAACCGGCCCCAGGGGGCGTAGAGACCCAGTACTTC. It translates to CASSQEPAPGGVETQYF.

The V and J genes are TRBV10-3 and TRBJ1-1, with TRBD1 matching 9 bases. The germline V gene encodes CDR1 ENHRY and CDR2 SYGVKD. With 5 bases clipped from V and 3 bases from J, the junction kept 10 bases outside the gene matches. The CDR3 runs to 16 residues. This chain's CDR3 is CAISTKGDRVDTEAFF. The DNA of the CDR3 is TGTGCCATCAGTACAAAGGGGGACAGGGTGGACACTGAAGCTTTCTTT.

The V and J genes are TRBV3-1 (or the pseudogene TRBV3-2) and TRBJ2-7; tentatively, D is TRBD2 (5 bases). The CDR3 contains 13 residues. The germline gives CDR1 LGHDT, CDR2 YNNKEL (reference sequence). V was shortened by 1 base and J by 4 bases, with 8 bases between the two germline ends. CDR3 sequence (DNA): TGTGCCAGCAGCCAAGCGAGGGATTACGAGCAGTACTTC. Its protein is CASSQARDYEQYF.

The V gene is TRBV6-5, the J gene TRBJ2-5; 10 bases agree with TRBD1. CDR1 is MNHEY, CDR2 SVGAGI, per germline. Trimming took 5 bases from V and 4 from J; bases not matched to a gene: 4. This CDR3 has 14 amino acids. Here the CDR3 DNA reads TGTGCCAGCAGTAGTTGGGACAGGGGAGAGACCCAGTACTTC. The encoded protein is CASSSWDRGETQYF.

The V and J genes are TRBV30 and TRBJ2-3; 8 nucleotides agree with TRBD2. Germline CDR1 GTSNPN, CDR2 SVGIG (reference sequence). CDR3 size: 16 residues. V shed 0 bases and J 0 bases; nucleotides not matched to a gene: 5. CDR3 nucleotides: TGTGCCTGGAGTGTACGGGCTAGCGGGAGCACAGATACGCAGTATTTT. Amino acids: CAWSVRASGSTDTQYF.

The V gene is TRBV2, the J gene TRBJ1-2, with TRBD1 matching over 7 bases. This CDR3 region has 15 residues. The junction had 10 bases not matched to a gene; V was cut back by 2 bases and J by 7 bases. In germline, CDR1 is SNHLY, CDR2 FYNNEI. The CDR3 DNA reads as TGTGCCAGCAGTGAACCCCAGGACAGGCTATTTGGCTACACCTTC. It encodes CASSEPQDRLFGYTF.

J is TRBJ1-1 and V is TRBV4-1; D gene unclear. Trimming cost V 1 base and J 0 bases, with 9 bases left between them. CDR3 length equals 15 residues. In germline, CDR1 is MGHRA, CDR2 YSYEKL. The CDR3 DNA follows: TGCGCCAGCAGCCAAGTAGTGAAAGTGAACACTGAAGCTTTCTTT. Residues: CASSQVVKVNTEAFF.

This clone was counted a few times. This chain links TRBV5-1 with TRBJ2-1; TRBD1 is a possible D gene (6 bases). Trimming shortened V by 1 base and J by 1 base, and 9 bases separated the two germline ends. The CDR3 totals 15 residues. Germline-derived CDR1 and CDR2 are SGHRS and YFSETQ. CDR3 region: CASSLLQGSYNEQFF. The CDR3 bases are TGCGCCAGCAGCTTGTTACAGGGTTCCTACAATGAGCAGTTCTTC. The full variable domain, rest sourced from reference TRBV5-1 and TRBJ2-1, is KAGVTQTPRYLIKTRGQQVTLSCSPISGHRSVSWYQQTPGQGLQFLFEYFSETQRNKGNFPGRFSGRQFSNSRSEMNVSTLELGDSALYLCASSLLQGSYNEQFFGPGTRLTVL.

Points on this clone: Other DNA sequences from this sample encode an identical CDR3 as well. The chain is built from TRBV18 and TRBJ1-1; D may be TRBD1 (6 bases). Trimming pared 3 bases from V and 4 bases from J, leaving 9 bases between. Looked up from germline, CDR1 is KGHSH and CDR2 is LQKENI. This CDR3 spans 13 amino acids. Written as DNA, the CDR3 is TGTGCCAGCTCACCCGGACAGACCACTGAAGCTTTCTTT. Encoded protein: CASSPGQTTEAFF. Complete variable domain (other parts from reference TRBV18 and TRBJ1-1): NAGVMQNPRHLVRRRGQEARLRCSPMKGHSHVYWYRQLPEEGLKFMVYLQKENIIDESGMPKERFSAEFPKEGPSILRIQQVVRGDSAAYFCASSPGQTTEAFFGQGTRLTVV.